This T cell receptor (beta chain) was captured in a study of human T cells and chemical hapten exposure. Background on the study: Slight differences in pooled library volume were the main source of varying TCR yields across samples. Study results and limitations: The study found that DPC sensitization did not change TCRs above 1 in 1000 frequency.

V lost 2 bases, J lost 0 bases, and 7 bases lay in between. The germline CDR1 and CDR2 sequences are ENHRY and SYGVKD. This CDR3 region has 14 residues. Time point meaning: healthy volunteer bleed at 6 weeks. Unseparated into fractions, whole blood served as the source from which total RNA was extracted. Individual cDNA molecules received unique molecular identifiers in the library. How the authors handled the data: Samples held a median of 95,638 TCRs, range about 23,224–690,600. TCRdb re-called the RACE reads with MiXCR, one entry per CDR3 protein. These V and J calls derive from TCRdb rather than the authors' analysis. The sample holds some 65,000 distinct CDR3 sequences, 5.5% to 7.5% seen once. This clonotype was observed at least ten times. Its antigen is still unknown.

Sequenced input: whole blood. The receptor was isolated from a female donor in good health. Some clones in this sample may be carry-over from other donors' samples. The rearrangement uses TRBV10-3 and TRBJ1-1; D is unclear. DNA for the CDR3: TGTGCCATCAGTGAGGACACCCTGAACACTGAAGCTTTCTTT. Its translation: CAISEDTLNTEAFF.